This T cell receptor (beta chain) was recorded in a study of siplizumab effects on memory and regulatory T cells. Worth noting for this clone: Its antigen is unknown.

Study results and caveats: Naive T cell populations appeared to exhibit greater diversity than memory cells and appeared to be major alloresponse contributors.

Sequencing used immunoSEQ multiplex PCR; TCRdb keeps in-frame clones, though not all of them. The table records about 69,000 clones, 88% of them present only once. V was pared by 5 bases and J by 5 bases, with 13 bases between. The CDR3 extends over 14 amino acids. The germline gives CDR1 MNHEY, CDR2 SMNVEV (reference sequence). The sequencing sample was made of Tregs sorted from blood. This clonotype was obtained from a human donor in good health. This chain connects TRBV27 to TRBJ1-5, with a weak D call TRBD1 (5 bases). The chain's CDR3 is CASSPQGPHQPQHF. CDR3 DNA sequence: TGTGCCAGCAGTCCGCAGGGCCCGCATCAGCCCCAGCATTTT.